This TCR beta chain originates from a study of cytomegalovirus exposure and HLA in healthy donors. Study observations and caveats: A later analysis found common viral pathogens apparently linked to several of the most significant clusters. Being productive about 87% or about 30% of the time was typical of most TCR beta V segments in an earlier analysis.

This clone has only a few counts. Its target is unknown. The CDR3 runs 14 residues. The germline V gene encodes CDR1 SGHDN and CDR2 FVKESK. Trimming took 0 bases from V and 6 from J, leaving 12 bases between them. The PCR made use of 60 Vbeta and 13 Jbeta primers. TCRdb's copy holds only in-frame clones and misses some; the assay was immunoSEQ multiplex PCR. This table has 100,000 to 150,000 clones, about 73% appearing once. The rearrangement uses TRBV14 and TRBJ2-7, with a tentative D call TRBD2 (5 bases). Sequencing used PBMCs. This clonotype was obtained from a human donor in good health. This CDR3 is CASSQEGLIGEQYF. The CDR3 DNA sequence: TGTGCCAGCAGCCAAGAAGGACTTATAGGCGAGCAGTACTTC.